This T cell receptor beta chain was observed in a study of T cells in Graves' hyperthyroidism and ophthalmopathy. This clonotype has a count of ten or more. The antigen is not known. Authors of the study amplified TCR beta CDR3 regions from RNA transcripts. HTBI primers drove first-round RT-PCR of the TCR CDR3. TCRdb fed the multiplex PCR reads into MiXCR, producing one record per CDR3 protein. In the table there are approximately 330,000 distinct CDR3 sequences, about 13% of which are singletons. General study findings and limits: Ophthalmopathy prediction by the model preceded onset by a median about 6.8 months. The blood repertoire included most of the expanded thyroid clonotypes above 0.001.

Trimming left V 5 bases short and J 2 bases short, with 5 bases between. This CDR3 has 12 residues. The V gene's germline CDR1 is SGHAT and CDR2 FQNNGV. The V gene is TRBV11-2, the J gene TRBJ2-3; D gene ambiguous. This TCR derives from a woman aged 40 to 50 with Graves' ophthalmopathy. The sequencing input was blood. For the CDR3, the DNA is TGTGCCAGCAGCCTCCACACAGATACGCAGTATTTT. Translation: CASSLHTDTQYF.